The 21 T cell receptor beta chains below were found in one sample sequenced in a study of blood T cell repertoires in COVID-19. TCRdb's copy holds only in-frame clones and misses some; the assay was immunoSEQ multiplex PCR. The profile shows roughly 250,000 clones, about 82% of them singletons. Sequencing input: peripheral blood. The receptors were sampled from a woman aged 55-69 years with active or convalescent COVID-19.

The genes are TRBV5-1 and TRBJ2-7; TRBD1 aligns across 8 bases. The CDR3 is 15 residues long. Germline trimming cut 4 bases from V and 2 bases from J; bases unmatched to any gene: 8. Germline V gene sequence: CDR1 SGHRS, CDR2 YFSETQ. The CDR3 sequence: CASSPLQGVAYEQYF. For the CDR3, the DNA is TGCGCCAGCAGCCCCCTACAGGGGGTCGCCTACGAGCAGTACTTC. Complete variable domain (other parts from reference TRBV5-1 and TRBJ2-7): KAGVTQTPRYLIKTRGQQVTLSCSPISGHRSVSWYQQTPGQGLQFLFEYFSETQRNKGNFPGRFSGRQFSNSRSEMNVSTLELGDSALYLCASSPLQGVAYEQYFGPGTRLTVT.

The rearrangement links TRBV6-5 to TRBJ2-5, with TRBD1 as a possible D gene (6 bases). CDR3 length: 13 residues. Trimming took off 6 bases at V and 5 bases at J, with 13 bases between the two ends. CDR1 and CDR2 (germline): MNHEY, SVGAGI. CDR3 bases: TGTGCCAGCAGCACCGGGACACGGGAGACCCAGTACTTC. The encoded protein is CASSTGTRETQYF.

This chain uses TRBV7-2 with TRBJ2-1; 9 bases line up with TRBD1. Germline CDR1 is SGHTA and CDR2 is FQGNSA. The CDR3 sequence is 15 residues long. Losses at the gene ends were 6 bases for V and 6 bases for J; bases not matched to a gene: 9. In nucleotides, the CDR3 is TGTGCCAGCAGTCGGGCCGGGACAGGGCTCAATGAGCAGTTCTTC. Translating gives CASSRAGTGLNEQFF.

This rearrangement joins TRBV11-3 to TRBJ2-5, with TRBD1 matching over 7 bases. Germline CDR1 and CDR2: SGHNT and YENEEA. This CDR3 comprises 17 residues. The J segment lost 5 bases and the V segment lost 6 bases, leaving 18 bases of the junction unmatched. DNA of the CDR3: TGTGCCAGCAGAACCGGGTCCACCCAGACAGGGTTGGAGACCCAGTACTTC. Its protein product is CASRTGSTQTGLETQYF.

The chain joins TRBV19 to TRBJ1-5; D is ambiguous. The germline CDR1 and CDR2 sequences are LNHDA and SQIVND (reference sequence). CDR3 size: 13 residues. V shed 5 bases and J shed 4 bases, with 9 bases lying between them. The CDR3 coding sequence is TGTGCCAGTAGTCATCAGAGGAATCAGCCCCAGCATTTT. Its protein product is CASSHQRNQPQHF.

The chain recombines TRBV4-1 with TRBJ2-1, with TRBD2 matching over 10 bases. Unmatched junction bases numbered 2, after V lost 0 bases and J lost 6 bases. CDR1 and CDR2 (germline): MGHRA, YSYEKL. The CDR3 length is 15 residues. The CDR3 nucleotides are TGCGCCAGCAGCCAAGATCGGACTAGCGGCAATGAGCAGTTCTTC. Translating gives CASSQDRTSGNEQFF.

The CDR3 is CASSLSLNNEQFF. In DNA form, the CDR3 reads TGTGCCAGCAGCTTAAGTCTAAACAATGAGCAGTTCTTC. The rearrangement links TRBV7-2 to TRBJ2-1; D is unresolved. CDR1 is SGHTA and CDR2 is FQGNSA in the germline V gene. The CDR3 covers 13 residues. V shed 2 bases and J shed 5 bases, with 7 bases lying between them.

The chain recombines TRBV7-8 with TRBJ2-7, with 7 bases lining up with TRBD2. This CDR3 comprises 18 residues. After removal of 4 bases from V and 0 bases from J, the junction contained 15 bases not matched to a gene. From germline, CDR1 is SGHVS and CDR2 FQNEAQ. The CDR3: CASSSYGLGPGSSYEQYF. CDR3 bases: TGTGCCAGCAGCTCCTACGGACTAGGCCCCGGGAGCTCCTACGAGCAGTACTTC. The full variable domain, rest sourced from reference TRBV7-8 and TRBJ2-7, is GAGVSQSPRYKVAKRGQDVALRCDPISGHVSLFWYQQALGQGPEFLTYFQNEAQLDKSGLPSDRFFAERPEGSVSTLKIQRTQQEDSAVYLCASSSYGLGPGSSYEQYFGPGTRLTVT.

The chain employs TRBV11-3 and TRBJ2-1, with 10 nucleotides matching TRBD2. Germline assignment: CDR1 SGHNT and CDR2 YENEEA. The length of the CDR3 is 16 residues. With 3 bases clipped from V and 2 bases from J, the junction kept 4 bases outside the gene matches. The CDR3 loop is CASSFSGTSAYNEQFF. The DNA of the CDR3 is TGTGCCAGCAGCTTCTCCGGGACTAGCGCCTACAATGAGCAGTTCTTC.

This clone has more than one count but fewer than ten. The chain recombines TRBV4-1 with TRBJ1-2, with TRBD1 as a possible D gene (6 bases). The CDR3 covers 18 residues. Germline V gene lookup returns CDR1 MGHRA and CDR2 YSYEKL. Trimming cost V 1 base and J 4 bases, with 22 bases left between them. CDR3 protein: CASSQVQIPGGLPYGYTF. In DNA, the CDR3 is TGCGCCAGCAGCCAAGTCCAAATTCCGGGGGGCCTCCCCTATGGCTACACCTTC.

The V and J genes are TRBV2 and TRBJ2-2; D remains unclear. Germline assignment: CDR1 SNHLY and CDR2 FYNNEI. This CDR3 is built from 16 residues. Trimming shortened V by 6 bases and J by 0 bases, and 14 bases separated the two germline ends. The DNA for the CDR3 is TGTGCCAGCAGCCCCCGGCTAGGAGCGAACACCGGGGAGCTGTTTTTT. Amino acids: CASSPRLGANTGELFF.

Only a few counts were recorded for this clone. The J gene is TRBJ1-2, the V gene TRBV18; 9 positions agree with TRBD1. This CDR3 region has 14 residues. V dropped 3 bases and J dropped 5; count of bases not matched to a gene: 4. From germline, CDR1 is KGHSH and CDR2 LQKENI. CDR3 DNA sequence: TGTGCCAGCTCACCGGGGACAGGGCAATATGGCTACACCTTC. It yields the protein CASSPGTGQYGYTF.

CDR3 nucleotide sequence: TGCAGCGTTGGAGGGAACACCGGGGAGCTGTTTTTT. Amino acids: CSVGGNTGELFF. The rearrangement joins TRBV29-1 to TRBJ2-2; D uncertain. Germline V gene data show CDR1 as SQVTM and CDR2 as ANQGSEA. The CDR3 runs to 12 residues. Trimming took 4 bases from V and 1 from J, leaving 4 bases between them.

There are many counts of this clone. V and J are TRBV10-3 and TRBJ1-2, with 7 bases identical to TRBD1. Trimming cost V 6 bases and J 5 bases; bases outside gene matches: 9. Germline V gene sequence: CDR1 ENHRY, CDR2 SYGVKD. The CDR3 consists of 14 residues. CDR3 nucleotide sequence: TGTGCCATCAGCCCACCCGGGACAGCATATGGCTACACCTTC. Its translation: CAISPPGTAYGYTF.

The V gene is TRBV7-8, the J gene TRBJ1-1; D unresolved. Trimming cost V 1 base and J 4 bases, with 4 bases left between them. The CDR3 loop spans 12 amino acids. Germline CDR1 reads SGHVS; CDR2 reads FQNEAQ. The CDR3: CASSLGSTEAFF. The CDR3 bases are TGTGCCAGCAGCTTAGGTAGCACTGAAGCTTTCTTT.

This rearrangement joins TRBV6-1 to TRBJ1-2; D is uncertain. The CDR3 is 15 amino acids. V dropped 1 base and J dropped 4 bases, with 13 bases sitting between them. Looked up from germline, CDR1 is MNHNS and CDR2 is SASEGT. In DNA form, the CDR3 reads TGTGCCAGCAGTGAAGTGGGCAGCCATATCTATGGCTACACCTTC. Residues: CASSEVGSHIYGYTF.

The chain is built from TRBV18 and TRBJ2-7, with 8 nucleotides matching TRBD2. The V segment lost 0 bases and the J segment 4 bases; nucleotides outside the gene matches: 8. The CDR3 has 16 residues. Looked up from germline, CDR1 is KGHSH and CDR2 is LQKENI. The CDR3 loop is CASSPPVVAGPYEQYF. The CDR3 bases are TGTGCCAGCTCACCACCGGTGGTAGCGGGACCGTACGAGCAGTACTTC.

The J gene is TRBJ2-2, the V gene TRBV6-1; 7 bases are a match to TRBD1. Germline CDR1 reads MNHNS; CDR2 reads SASEGT. CDR3 length: 15 residues. The trim removed 3 bases at V and 5 bases at J, leaving 6 bases unmatched. The CDR3 reads CASSDRGRGTGELFF. The CDR3 region has the DNA TGTGCCAGCAGTGACAGGGGGAGAGGTACCGGGGAGCTGTTTTTT.

The chain links TRBV4-1 to TRBJ1-1; TRBD1 agrees at 7 bases. Germline CDR1 and CDR2: MGHRA and YSYEKL. CDR3 size: 13 residues. J lost 3 bases, V lost 4 bases, and 2 bases had no gene match. CDR3: CASSLDRDTEAFF. The CDR3 bases are TGCGCCAGCAGCCTAGACAGGGACACTGAAGCTTTCTTT.

The chain uses TRBV2 and TRBJ2-1; 7 bases line up with TRBD1. Germline values: CDR1 SNHLY, CDR2 FYNNEI. There are 13 residues in the CDR3. Trimming took 6 bases from V and 10 from J; bases not matched to a gene: 9. For the CDR3, the DNA is TGTGCCAGCAGCGGAAGACAGGGCGGAGAGCAGTTCTTC. Amino acid sequence: CASSGRQGGEQFF.

Comments on this clone: The sample holds other DNA sequences that translate to the same CDR3. The chain uses TRBV7-2 and TRBJ1-5, with 10 bases fitting TRBD1. The ends lost 4 bases at V and 5 bases at J; junction bases unmatched: 5. CDR1 and CDR2 from the germline V gene are SGHTA and FQGNSA. The CDR3 totals 15 residues. CDR3 nucleotides: TGTGCCAGCAGCTCCCGGACAGGGGGAGATCAGCCCCAGCATTTT. Translating it yields CASSSRTGGDQPQHF.